This record looks at one TCR beta chain sequence and its context. Data came from immunoSEQ multiplex PCR; TCRdb stores just in-frame clones and leaves some out. The table includes some 190,000 clones, approximately 85% detected once. This specimen comes from a study of blood T cell repertoires in COVID-19. Study overall: Donors in the United States, Italy and Spain gave samples during acute or convalescent COVID-19. PBMCs, B-cell-depleted T cells, or T cells provided the cDNA or gDNA that made up the material.

The CDR3 is 15 residues long. Trimming shortened V by 4 bases and J by 0 bases, and 11 bases separated the two germline ends. Looked up from germline, CDR1 is SGHKS and CDR2 is YYEKEE (reference sequence). The sequence came from a human donor with active or convalescent COVID-19. The donor label of this sample is uncertain. The rearrangement joins TRBV5-5 to TRBJ1-3, with no clear D. The specimen sequenced was peripheral blood. The DNA of the CDR3 is TGTGCCAGCAGCCCCCAACTGAGCTCTGGAAACACCATATATTTT. Amino acids: CASSPQLSSGNTIYF.